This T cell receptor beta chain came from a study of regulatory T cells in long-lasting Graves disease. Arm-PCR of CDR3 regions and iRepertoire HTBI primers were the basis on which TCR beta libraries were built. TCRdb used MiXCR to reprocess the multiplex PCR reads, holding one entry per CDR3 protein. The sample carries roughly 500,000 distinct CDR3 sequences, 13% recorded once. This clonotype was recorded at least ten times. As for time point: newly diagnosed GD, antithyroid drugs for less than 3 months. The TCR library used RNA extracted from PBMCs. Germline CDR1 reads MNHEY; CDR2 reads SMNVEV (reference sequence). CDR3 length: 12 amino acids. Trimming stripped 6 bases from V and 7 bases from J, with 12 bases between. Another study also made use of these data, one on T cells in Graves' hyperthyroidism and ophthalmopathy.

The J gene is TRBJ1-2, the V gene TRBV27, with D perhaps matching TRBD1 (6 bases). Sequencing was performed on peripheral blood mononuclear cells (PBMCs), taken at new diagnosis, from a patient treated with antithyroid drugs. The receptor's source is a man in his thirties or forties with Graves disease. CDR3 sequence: CASRKTGSGYTF. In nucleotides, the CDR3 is TGTGCCAGCAGAAAAACAGGGTCTGGCTACACCTTC.